This passage covers 18 T cell receptor beta chains from one sample sequenced in a study of T cell responses to AZD1222 COVID-19 vaccine. Measured with immunoSEQ multiplex PCR; TCRdb has only the in-frame clones, and not every one. Counted here are around 150,000 clones, around nine tenths occurring once; the ten biggest clones make up about 5%. The input for sequencing was peripheral blood, taken on day 0 of AZD1222 vaccination. These receptors originate from an adult in good health.

The chain uses TRBV7-2 and TRBJ2-5; TRBD2 matches at 15 bases. V trimming: 5 bases; J trimming: 2 bases; junction bases outside the gene matches: 12. Germline CDR1 SGHTA, CDR2 FQGNSA. This CDR3 contains 19 residues. The CDR3 loop is CASSLFVGLAGGGQETQYF. CDR3 bases: TGTGCCAGCAGCCTCTTTGTGGGACTAGCGGGAGGAGGACAAGAGACCCAGTACTTC.

V is TRBV27 and J is TRBJ2-1; D is tentatively TRBD1 or TRBD2 (7 bases each). With 2 bases removed from V and 8 bases from J, the gap between germline ends came to 25 bases. This CDR3 is 18 amino acids long. The germline CDR1 and CDR2 sequences are MNHEY and SMNVEV (reference sequence). CDR3 nucleotides: TGTGCCAGCAGTTTACTATATAAGGGGGCCCCGGGGGGAGATGAGCAGTTCTTC. It yields the protein CASSLLYKGAPGGDEQFF.

The genes are TRBV24-1 and TRBJ1-3, with D perhaps matching TRBD1 (6 bases). V lost 4 bases and J 4 bases, leaving 13 bases between the germline ends. Germline-derived CDR1 and CDR2 are KGHDR and SFDVKD. The CDR3 length is 15 residues. CDR3 sequence reads: CATSDPGTSGNTIYF. The CDR3 nucleotides read TGTGCCACCAGTGACCCCGGGACATCGGGAAACACCATATATTTT.

V and J are TRBV6-1 and TRBJ1-2; possibly TRBD1 for D (6 bases). In germline, CDR1 is MNHNS, CDR2 SASEGT. CDR3 length: 13 amino acids. Between the trimmed V and J ends, which lost 3 bases and 8 bases, there was a span of 13 bases. Here the CDR3 DNA reads TGTGCCAGCAGTGATCGGGGGGCGGGCGGCTACACCTTC. This translates into CASSDRGAGGYTF.

The chain recombines TRBV10-3 with TRBJ2-7; unclear D gene. CDR3 length: 13 residues. V was shortened by 3 bases and J by 6 bases, with 12 bases between the two germline ends. Germline values: CDR1 ENHRY, CDR2 SYGVKD. CDR3 loop: CAISDQMISEQYF. The CDR3 region has the DNA TGTGCCATCAGTGATCAAATGATAAGCGAGCAGTACTTC.

The V and J genes are TRBV10-1 and TRBJ1-5, with a possible D match to TRBD1 (5 bases). CDR3 length: 15 amino acids. Trimming stripped 6 bases from V and 0 bases from J, with 12 bases between. CDR1 WNHNN and CDR2 SYGVQD come from the germline V gene (reference sequence). CDR3 sequence reads: CASRDILYSNQPQHF. Here the CDR3 DNA reads TGCGCCAGCAGGGACATCCTTTATAGCAATCAGCCCCAGCATTTT.

This chain uses TRBV28 with TRBJ1-5; D is ambiguous. This CDR3 has 14 amino acids. CDR1 and CDR2 (germline): MDHEN, SYDVKM. The V and J ends lost 6 bases and 4 bases respectively, with 13 bases between them. Here the CDR3 reads CASSLDPNNQPQHF. The CDR3 coding sequence is TGTGCCAGCAGCCTGGACCCTAATAATCAGCCCCAGCATTTT.

The chain recombines TRBV7-2 with TRBJ2-5, with D tentatively TRBD2 (6 bases). V shed 3 bases and J shed 5 bases, with 22 bases lying between them. The CDR3 has 17 amino acids. The V gene's germline CDR1 is SGHTA and CDR2 FQGNSA. The CDR3 region has the DNA TGTGCCAGCAGCTTTTTACCGAGCGCCACTAGCATCGAGACCCAGTACTTC. It codes for CASSFLPSATSIETQYF.

DNA of the CDR3: TGTGCCAGCTCACCGGCGGTTCCTGGGGCCAACGTCCTGACTTTC. Amino acids: CASSPAVPGANVLTF. The chain uses TRBV18 and TRBJ2-6; no clear D. Trimming left V 3 bases short and J 2 bases short, with 8 bases between. The CDR3 is 15 amino acids. In germline, CDR1 is KGHSH, CDR2 LQKENI.

The chain has TRBV9 and TRBJ2-1, with 7 bases lining up with TRBD1. With 3 bases clipped from V and 3 bases from J, the junction kept 12 bases outside the gene matches. The CDR3 totals 17 residues. Germline CDR1 is SGDLS and CDR2 is YYNGEE. In nucleotides, the CDR3 is TGTGCCAGCAGCGCTGGGGCCGACAGGGATTTCTACAATGAGCAGTTCTTC. This gives the protein CASSAGADRDFYNEQFF.

This rearrangement joins TRBV28 to TRBJ2-1; no definite D call. Deletions cut 10 bases from V and 12 bases from J, with 25 bases between. The CDR3 loop spans 14 amino acids. The germline gives CDR1 MDHEN, CDR2 SYDVKM. CDR3: CATNRVGLITGQFF. In DNA form, the CDR3 reads TGTGCCACCAATAGAGTGGGCCTCATAACCGGGCAGTTCTTC.

V is TRBV6-6 and J is TRBJ1-1, with 9 nucleotides matching TRBD1. Germline CDR1 MNHNY, CDR2 SVGAGI (reference sequence). V lost 11 bases and J lost 4; bases outside the gene matches: 5. CDR3 length equals 12 residues. This chain's CDR3 is CAADRGGTEAFF. The CDR3 DNA reads TGTGCCGCGGACAGGGGTGGCACTGAAGCTTTCTTT.

The V call is TRBV28, the J call TRBJ2-5; 8 bases line up with TRBD2. This CDR3 has 20 amino acids. The germline V gene has CDR1 MDHEN and CDR2 SYDVKM. After removal of 2 bases from V and 4 bases from J, the junction contained 21 bases not matched to a gene. CDR3 nucleotides: TGTGCCAGCAGTTTACCCAGCAAGGGGCATGGAGCGGGAGTACGAGAGACCCAGTACTTC. Translation gives CASSLPSKGHGAGVRETQYF.

The chain couples TRBV19 to TRBJ2-7, with a weak D call TRBD2 (6 bases). CDR1 is LNHDA, CDR2 SQIVND, per germline (reference sequence). V was shortened by 6 bases and J by 2 bases, with 17 bases between the two germline ends. The CDR3 extends over 15 amino acids. Written as DNA, the CDR3 is TGTGCCAGTAGCAGGACCGGGACTCAAGCCTACGAGCAGTACTTC. Translating gives CASSRTGTQAYEQYF.

The chain is built from TRBV2 and TRBJ1-1, with D hard to call. Trimming cost V 5 bases and J 3 bases, with 4 bases left between them. The CDR3 runs 11 residues. CDR1 SNHLY and CDR2 FYNNEI come from the germline V gene. The CDR3 coding sequence is TGTGCCAGCAGTCACCACACTGAAGCTTTCTTT. Translated, it gives CASSHHTEAFF.

V is TRBV18 and J is TRBJ1-3, with 12 bases matching TRBD1. Germline V gives CDR1 KGHSH, CDR2 LQKENI. CDR3 length: 16 amino acids. J gave up 0 bases and V 3 bases, and 0 bases lay outside the gene matches. CDR3 amino acids: CASSPGQGASGNTIYF. CDR3 in DNA: TGTGCCAGCTCACCGGGACAGGGGGCCTCTGGAAACACCATATATTTT.

This clone was picked up one time. This chain links TRBV7-9 with TRBJ1-1; D not resolved. From germline, CDR1 is SEHNR and CDR2 FQNEAQ (reference sequence). There are 15 residues in the CDR3. V gave up 7 bases and J gave up 6 bases, with 21 bases separating them. The DNA for the CDR3 is TGTGCCAGCAACACCCCCGGCCCCGAGCGGGCTGAAGCTTTCTTT. This codes for CASNTPGPERAEAFF. The complete variable domain, with remaining parts taken from reference TRBV7-9 and TRBJ1-1, reads DTGVSQNPRHKITKRGQNVTFRCDPISEHNRLYWYRQTLGQGPEFLTYFQNEAQLEKSRLLSDRFSAERPKGSFSTLEIQRTEQGDSAMYLCASNTPGPERAEAFFGQGTRLTVV.

The CDR3 nucleotides read TGTGCCACCAGCGGTAGGGGGGTCGGCACAGATACGCAGTATTTT. It yields the protein CATSGRGVGTDTQYF. This chain uses TRBV6-5 with TRBJ2-3; D is possibly TRBD1 or TRBD2 (6 bases each). The CDR3 is 15 residues long. V shed 10 bases and J shed 1 base, with 18 bases lying between them. CDR1 is MNHEY and CDR2 is SVGAGI in the germline V gene.